These 6 T cell receptor beta chains originate from one sample sequenced in a study of beta chain features in type 1 diabetes. Reverse transcribing all isolated RNA meant expressed TCRB transcripts were sequenced. The table came from immunoSEQ multiplex PCR; TCRdb's copy has only in-frame clones and leaves some out. The table lists 23,000 or so clones, around 63% of them singletons. The antigens these receptors bind are not known. Study-wide results and limits: A moderate, significant TCRB CDR3 shortening appeared in type 1 diabetes across four CD4+ subsets.

The sequencing sample was made of Tregs from blood. All receptors derive from a man in his late teens or twenties with type 1 diabetes.

The chain employs TRBV28 and TRBJ2-7, with D possibly being TRBD2 (5 bases). CDR3 length: 13 residues. The V gene's germline CDR1 is MDHEN and CDR2 SYDVKM. The V gene lost 6 bases and the J gene lost 1 base, with 10 bases spanning the gap. The CDR3 reads CASRTGSSYEQYF. CDR3 nucleotide sequence: TGTGCCAGCAGGACGGGGTCATCCTACGAGCAGTACTTC.

V gene TRBV29-1 combines with J gene TRBJ2-5; 8 bases align to TRBD2. V was pared by 7 bases and J by 5 bases, with 9 bases of the junction left unmatched. This CDR3 spans 13 amino acids. The germline V gene has CDR1 SQVTM and CDR2 ANQGSEA. The DNA for the CDR3 is TGCAGCGGAAATCGGGGGGGCGTGGAGACCCAGTACTTC. Its translation: CSGNRGGVETQYF.

There are a few counts of this clone. V gene TRBV4-2 combines with J gene TRBJ2-7, with 8 bases matching TRBD2. The germline V gene encodes CDR1 LGHNA and CDR2 YNFKEQ. This CDR3 comprises 16 residues. J gave up 3 bases and V 4 bases, and 11 bases lay outside the gene matches. The CDR3 DNA reads TGTGCCAGCAGCCCTGGGGGGGAGCGGGGGAACTACGAGCAGTACTTC. Amino acid sequence: CASSPGGERGNYEQYF.

This chain uses TRBV7-9 with TRBJ2-7; 8 bases map to TRBD2. Germline loops: CDR1 SEHNR, CDR2 FQNEAQ (reference sequence). V lost 6 bases, J lost 4 bases, and 8 bases stayed unmatched. The CDR3 has 14 amino acids. CDR3 sequence: CASRRAGLGYEQYF. As DNA, the CDR3 is TGTGCCAGCAGACGGGCGGGACTAGGGTACGAGCAGTACTTC.

This clone was seen a few times. The CDR3 nucleotides read TGTGCCAGTAGCGGACACCAATTAAATTCACCCCTCCACTTT. Encoded protein: CASSGHQLNSPLHF. The V call is TRBV19, the J call TRBJ1-6; the D gene is possibly TRBD1 (5 bases). Between the trimmed V and J ends, which lost 6 bases and 7 bases, there was a span of 13 bases. This CDR3 contains 14 residues. Germline V gene data show CDR1 as LNHDA and CDR2 as SQIVND (reference sequence). Drawing the rest from reference TRBV19 and TRBJ1-6, the complete variable domain is DGGITQSPKYLFRKEGQNVTLSCEQNLNHDAMYWYRQDPGQGLRLIYYSQIVNDFQKGDIAEGYSVSREKKESFPLTVTSAQKNPTAFYLCASSGHQLNSPLHFGNGTRLTVT.

The chain has TRBV5-6 and TRBJ2-7, with unresolved D. Trimming pared 1 base from V and 9 bases from J, leaving 14 bases between. CDR3 size: 13 residues. Germline V gene sequence: CDR1 SGHDT, CDR2 YYEEEE. The CDR3 DNA reads as TGTGCCAGCAGCTTGTCCCAATACCGCGGGCAGTACTTC. This translates into CASSLSQYRGQYF. Complete variable domain (other parts from reference TRBV5-6 and TRBJ2-7): DAGVTQSPTHLIKTRGQQVTLRCSPKSGHDTVSWYQQALGQGPQFIFQYYEEEERQRGNFPDRFSGHQFPNYSSELNVNALLLGDSALYLCASSLSQYRGQYFGPGTRLTVT.